This T cell receptor (beta chain) was found in a study of shared clonotypes between healthy human individuals. Study results and limitations: Generation probability values for non-shared clonotypes were lower than those for clonotypes shared by all four donors.

Germline V gene lookup returns CDR1 LNHDA and CDR2 SQIVND (reference sequence). The CDR3 loop spans 16 amino acids. V trimming: 3 bases; J trimming: 5 bases; junction bases outside the gene matches: 10. About this clone: What it binds is unknown.

Every immunoSEQ plate was one replicate of a subset's evenly spread DNA. TCRdb's copy holds only in-frame clones and misses some; the assay was immunoSEQ multiplex PCR. The sample carries approximately 530,000 clones, about 96% recorded once. The chain recombines TRBV19 with TRBJ2-3, with 8 bases aligning to TRBD2. Sequencing input: naive CD4+ T cells sorted from blood. Subset defined: CD45RA+ positively selected. The TCR sequence derives from a woman in her 30s in good health. The CDR3 here is CASSMSSGRVGDTQYF. CDR3 DNA: TGTGCCAGTAGTATGTCCAGCGGGAGAGTAGGAGATACGCAGTATTTT. Drawing the rest from reference TRBV19 and TRBJ2-3, the complete variable domain is DGGITQSPKYLFRKEGQNVTLSCEQNLNHDAMYWYRQDPGQGLRLIYYSQIVNDFQKGDIAEGYSVSREKKESFPLTVTSAQKNPTAFYLCASSMSSGRVGDTQYFGPGTRLTVL.